The 21 T cell receptor beta chains presented below share a single source sample, sequenced in a study of cytomegalovirus exposure and HLA in healthy donors (dated by TCRdb to 2016 to 2017). Library preparation was by the immunoSEQ multiplex PCR assay. A mixture of 60 forward primers for TCR Vbeta segments and 13 reverse primers for TCR Jbeta segments was used in the multiplex PCR. TCRdb took over this immuneACCESS table, retaining in-frame rearrangements with V and J assigned. Such tables are incomplete; in checked studies, under half of the missing clones stem from an unresolved V gene, and the remainder is unexplained. The sample records a few hundred thousand clones, around 83% of which are singletons. The top ten clones comprise 1.4% of the sample. The sequenced sample was PBMCs. These receptors were taken from a girl aged 10 to 17 in good health and CMV-seronegative.

The chain couples TRBV29-1 to TRBJ2-7, with D possibly matching TRBD1 (6 bases). V gave up 5 bases and J gave up 0 bases, with 20 bases separating them. The CDR3 consists of 16 residues. CDR1 SQVTM and CDR2 ANQGSEA come from the germline V gene. The chain's CDR3 is CSVQTMGYRDSYEQYF. The CDR3, as DNA: TGCAGCGTTCAAACTATGGGGTACAGGGACTCCTACGAGCAGTACTTC.

This clone was counted between two and nine times. V usage is TRBV28 and J usage is TRBJ2-1, with TRBD2 matching over 12 bases. V lost 6 bases, J lost 7 bases, and 10 bases stayed unmatched. The CDR3 totals 16 residues. From germline, CDR1 is MDHEN and CDR2 SYDVKM. The CDR3 nucleotides are TGTGCCAGCAGCCGCTTAGGACTAGCGGGGATGAATGAGCAGTTCTTC. Translating it yields CASSRLGLAGMNEQFF.

Only one count was recorded for this clone. The chain couples TRBV11-2 to TRBJ2-3, with 9 nucleotides matching TRBD2. The length of the CDR3 is 15 residues. The V gene's germline CDR1 is SGHAT and CDR2 FQNNGV. V gave up 1 base and J gave up 6 bases; unmatched junction bases: 5. The chain's CDR3 is CASSLGAGGADTQYF. The CDR3 nucleotides read TGTGCCAGCAGCTTAGGGGCGGGGGGGGCGGATACGCAGTATTTT.

This clone was picked up a small number of times. The chain is built from TRBV28 and TRBJ1-4; D uncertain. The CDR3 covers 13 residues. Trimming shortened V by 5 bases and J by 7 bases, and 11 bases separated the two germline ends. Germline CDR1 and CDR2: MDHEN and SYDVKM. As DNA, the CDR3 is TGTGCCAGCAGTAGTGGCATCGCTGAAAAACTGTTTTTT. This sequence encodes CASSSGIAEKLFF.

The chain links TRBV5-1 to TRBJ2-3, with 14 bases fitting TRBD2. Germline assignment: CDR1 SGHRS and CDR2 YFSETQ. Unmatched junction bases numbered 5, after V lost 1 base and J lost 4 bases. The CDR3 is made up of 17 amino acids. The CDR3 here is CASSLRRTSGRSDTQYF. Here the CDR3 DNA reads TGCGCCAGCAGCTTGAGACGGACTAGCGGGAGGTCAGATACGCAGTATTTT.

The chain combines TRBV18 with TRBJ1-2, with 8 bases lining up with TRBD1. The CDR3 loop spans 15 amino acids. Germline V gives CDR1 KGHSH, CDR2 LQKENI. The V gene end was trimmed by 6 bases and the J gene end by 8 bases; junction bases not matched to a gene: 14. The CDR3 bases are TGTGCCAGCTCGCATTCCGGGACAGGACCGTACGGCTACACCTTC. Translating it yields CASSHSGTGPYGYTF.

In this sample, this clone turned up once. The V and J genes are TRBV25-1 and TRBJ2-3, with 7 bases fitting TRBD1. Germline V gene lookup returns CDR1 MGHDK and CDR2 SYGVNS. J lost 3 bases, V lost 2 bases, and 8 bases had no gene match. This CDR3 region has 16 residues. The CDR3 sequence: CASSEVKRGRTDTQYF. CDR3 nucleotide sequence: TGTGCCAGCAGTGAAGTGAAGAGGGGGCGAACAGATACGCAGTATTTT.

This chain connects TRBV2 to TRBJ2-1, with 9 bases lining up with TRBD1. Looked up from germline, CDR1 is SNHLY and CDR2 is FYNNEI. Trimming removed 1 base from V and 4 bases from J; junction bases left unmatched: 2. This CDR3 has 15 residues. CDR3 amino acids: CASSEEDRGYNEQFF. CDR3 nucleotides: TGTGCCAGCAGTGAAGAGGACAGGGGTTACAATGAGCAGTTCTTC.

The chain combines TRBV30 with TRBJ1-1; D unresolved. The CDR3 contains 15 residues. Germline CDR1 and CDR2: GTSNPN and SVGIG (reference sequence). Trimming stripped 3 bases from V and 8 bases from J, with 22 bases between. The CDR3, as DNA: TGTGCCTGGAGCGTAACTGCCATGGGCAGTACCGAAGCTTTCTTT. Amino acids: CAWSVTAMGSTEAFF.

CDR3 region: CASSQRPSYEQYF. The CDR3, as DNA: TGTGCCAGCAGCCAGAGGCCGTCCTACGAGCAGTACTTC. J is TRBJ2-7 and V is TRBV6-1; no clear D gene. The CDR3 spans 13 residues. V was pared by 6 bases and J by 1 base, with 10 bases between. Germline CDR1 reads MNHNS; CDR2 reads SASEGT.

This clone was seen a few times. The rearrangement links TRBV28 to TRBJ2-1, with TRBD2 identical over 9 bases. Germline V gives CDR1 MDHEN, CDR2 SYDVKM. V lost 7 bases and J lost 4; bases outside the gene matches: 11. CDR3 size: 16 residues. This CDR3 reads CASTRGELAGYNEQFF. The CDR3 nucleotides read TGTGCCAGCACCCGCGGTGAGCTAGCGGGATACAATGAGCAGTTCTTC.

The CDR3 here is CASSPLGGRDTEAFF. CDR3 bases: TGTGCCAGCAGTCCCCTGGGGGGACGGGACACTGAAGCTTTCTTT. The V call is TRBV14, the J call TRBJ1-1; possible D gene TRBD1, 5 bases. The V end lost 6 bases, the J end lost 3 bases, and 17 bases lay between the germline ends. The CDR3 runs to 15 residues. Germline V gene data show CDR1 as SGHDN and CDR2 as FVKESK. The full variable domain, with the rest looked up from reference TRBV14 and TRBJ1-1, is EAGVTQFPSHSVIEKGQTVTLRCDPISGHDNLYWYRRVMGKEIKFLLHFVKESKQDESGMPNNRFLAERTGGTYSTLKVQPAELEDSGVYFCASSPLGGRDTEAFFGQGTRLTVV.

In nucleotides, the CDR3 is TGTGCCAGTAGTGACGTCAGCGATCAGCCCCAGCATTTT. Translation gives CASSDVSDQPQHF. This chain uses TRBV19 with TRBJ1-5; D remains ambiguous. V shed 5 bases and J shed 5 bases, with 10 bases lying between them. The germline V gene has CDR1 LNHDA and CDR2 SQIVND (reference sequence). The CDR3 runs 13 residues.

V is TRBV28 and J is TRBJ1-1, with TRBD1 matching 9 bases. The germline gives CDR1 MDHEN, CDR2 SYDVKM. Trimming cost V 7 bases and J 4 bases; bases outside gene matches: 13. This CDR3 has 16 residues. CDR3 sequence (DNA): TGTGCCAGCATTTCTTGGGGTGGGACAGGGCGCACTGAAGCTTTCTTT. This translates into CASISWGGTGRTEAFF.

This chain uses TRBV28 with TRBJ1-1; D is uncertain. The CDR3 runs 11 residues. Germline V gives CDR1 MDHEN, CDR2 SYDVKM. V dropped 2 bases and J dropped 10 bases, with 8 bases sitting between them. The chain's CDR3 is CASSLGRRAFF. Here the CDR3 DNA reads TGTGCCAGCAGTTTAGGCCGGAGAGCTTTCTTT.

The chain carries TRBV15 and TRBJ2-7; D remains ambiguous. The germline V and J ends were trimmed by 1 base and 5 bases, with 15 bases remaining between them. Germline V gives CDR1 LNHNV, CDR2 YYDKDF (reference sequence). The CDR3 runs 15 residues. This chain's CDR3 is CATSRARNPRNEQYF. CDR3 nucleotide sequence: TGTGCCACCAGCAGAGCCAGGAACCCCAGGAACGAGCAGTACTTC.

V and J are TRBV7-8 and TRBJ1-4; TRBD1 matches at 7 bases. The germline V gene has CDR1 SGHVS and CDR2 FQNEAQ. After removal of 3 bases from V and 5 bases from J, the junction contained 6 bases not matched to a gene. This CDR3 region has 15 residues. The CDR3 DNA reads as TGTGCCAGCAGCTTGGACACAGGGGCCAATGAAAAACTGTTTTTT. Translating it yields CASSLDTGANEKLFF.

The chain recombines TRBV28 with TRBJ1-2, with D tentatively TRBD1 (6 bases). Looked up from germline, CDR1 is MDHEN and CDR2 is SYDVKM. Trimming shortened V by 7 bases and J by 8 bases, and 17 bases separated the two germline ends. CDR3 length: 13 residues. DNA of the CDR3: TGTGCCAGCAAGGGGGATCAGGTTCAGGGCTACACCTTC. The encoded protein is CASKGDQVQGYTF.

The chain employs TRBV15 and TRBJ2-3; no firm D call. V was pared by 3 bases and J by 6 bases, with 7 bases between. Germline-derived CDR1 and CDR2 are LNHNV and YYDKDF (reference sequence). This CDR3 has 12 amino acids. CDR3 protein: CATSRPRDTQYF. DNA for the CDR3: TGTGCCACCAGCAGGCCGAGGGATACGCAGTATTTT. Full variable domain (rest looked up from reference TRBV15 and TRBJ2-3): DAMVIQNPRYQVTQFGKPVTLSCSQTLNHNVMYWYQQKSSQAPKLLFHYYDKDFNNEADTPDNFQSRRPNTSFCFLDIRSPGLGDTAMYLCATSRPRDTQYFGPGTRLTVL.

This CDR3 reads CASSTVGAAGNTIYF. CDR3 nucleotides: TGTGCCAGCAGCACTGTGGGGGCTGCTGGAAACACCATATATTTT. The V gene is TRBV5-4, the J gene TRBJ1-3; D may be TRBD1 (6 bases). From germline, CDR1 is SGHNT and CDR2 YYREEE (reference sequence). Trimming cost V 4 bases and J 2 bases, with 13 bases left between them. The CDR3 consists of 15 residues. The complete variable domain, with remaining parts taken from reference TRBV5-4 and TRBJ1-3, reads ETGVTQSPTHLIKTRGQQVTLRCSSQSGHNTVSWYQQALGQGPQFIFQYYREEENGRGNFPPRFSGLQFPNYSSELNVNALELDDSALYLCASSTVGAAGNTIYFGEGSWLTVV.

This clone was seen only a few times. This sequence joins TRBV29-1 and TRBJ2-7; perhaps TRBD1 as D (5 bases). This CDR3 spans 14 amino acids. V was shortened by 0 bases and J by 3 bases, with 12 bases between the two germline ends. Germline V gives CDR1 SQVTM, CDR2 ANQGSEA. DNA of the CDR3: TGCAGCGTTGAAGACAGGGCGGCCGACTACGAGCAGTACTTC. This encodes CSVEDRAADYEQYF.